Below, one T cell receptor beta chain is given with its context. Antigen unknown. These data are taken from a study of long-term antiretroviral therapy in people with HIV. Regarding the study as a whole: Among HIV repertoires, CDR3 length ranges were narrower than those of controls.

The V and J ends lost 6 bases and 1 base respectively, with 16 bases between them. The CDR3 is 16 residues long. Germline V gives CDR1 SNHLY, CDR2 FYNNEI. Running of the v3.0 immunoSEQ assay took place at survey level. TCRdb keeps only in-frame clones here, not all; method: immunoSEQ multiplex PCR. This table holds 15,000 to 20,000 clones, roughly four fifths found once. The genes are TRBV2 and TRBJ1-5, with a weak D call TRBD1 (5 bases). Sequences were derived from unsorted PBMCs, sampled 0.3 years before starting antiretroviral therapy. The receptor's source is a man in his fifties with HIV. The CDR3 bases are TGTGCCAGCAGGGCCGTGGCAGGGATAAGCAATCAGCCCCAGCATTTT. Its protein is CASRAVAGISNQPQHF.